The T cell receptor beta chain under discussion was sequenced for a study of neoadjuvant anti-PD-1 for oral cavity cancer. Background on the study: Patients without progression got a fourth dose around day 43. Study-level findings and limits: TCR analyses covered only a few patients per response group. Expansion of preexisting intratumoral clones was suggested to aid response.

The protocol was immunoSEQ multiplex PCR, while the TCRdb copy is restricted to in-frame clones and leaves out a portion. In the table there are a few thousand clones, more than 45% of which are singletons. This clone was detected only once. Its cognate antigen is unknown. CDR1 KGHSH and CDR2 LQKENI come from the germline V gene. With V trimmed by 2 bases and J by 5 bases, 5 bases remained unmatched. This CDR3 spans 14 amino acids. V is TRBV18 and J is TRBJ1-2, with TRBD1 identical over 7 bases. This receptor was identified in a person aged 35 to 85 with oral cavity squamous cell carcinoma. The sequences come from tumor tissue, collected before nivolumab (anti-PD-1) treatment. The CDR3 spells CASSPGQATYGYTF. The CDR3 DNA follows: TGTGCCAGCTCACCAGGACAGGCCACTTATGGCTACACCTTC.